This T cell receptor beta chain emerged from a study of Ad26.COV2.S vaccination and SARS-CoV-2 variants. The treatment denotes: roughly 18 received Ad26.COV2.S at low or high dose, single or two shots; roughly five received placebo; per-sample allocation not given. Samples came from day 63 after the first vaccine or placebo injection. Vaccination employed an Ad26 vector expressing the Wuhan-strain SARS-CoV-2 spike. TCRdb keeps only in-frame clones here, not all; method: immunoSEQ multiplex PCR. In the table there are 350,000 to 450,000 clones, 70% to 90% of which are singletons. V gave up 0 bases and J gave up 5 bases; unmatched junction bases: 6. CDR3 length equals 15 residues. Concerning this clone: Its antigen is not identified.

Overall study findings and caveats: Reported post-vaccination CD8+ and CD4+ T cell responses to spike showed substantial breadth. Spike-specific TCR breadth ran higher among vaccine recipients than placebo recipients.

Sequencing was performed on peripheral blood, taken in a trial of Ad26.COV2.S vaccine versus placebo. The receptor's source is a person between 18 and 59 years old who received the Ad26.COV2.S COVID-19 vaccine or a placebo. This chain joins TRBV5-3 and TRBJ2-7, with 9 bases that match TRBD2. TRBV5-3 falls under the ORF class, with uncertain function. As DNA, the CDR3 is TGTGCCAGAAGCTTGGGAGCGGGAGGTGTCAACGAGCAGTACTTC. This translates into CARSLGAGGVNEQYF.